Sequencing of this T cell receptor (beta chain) was carried out in a study of blood T cell repertoires in COVID-19. The overall study: The United States, Italy and Spain provided the acute and convalescent COVID-19 samples. PBMCs, B-cell-depleted T cells, or T cells provided the cDNA or gDNA that made up the material.

Per the authors' pipeline: Amplification with reference gene primers provided the estimates of nucleated cell counts. Clones were sequenced by immunoSEQ multiplex PCR, and TCRdb holds only the in-frame ones, with some missing. The V and J calls and clone size are taken from that table; D and trimming were inferred from the DNA. This table has about 410,000 clones, about 91% appearing once. Those enrolled in Seattle joined during active infection and were followed longitudinally afterward. Trimming removed 0 bases at V and 3 bases at J, with 15 bases between. Germline assignment: CDR1 ENHRY and CDR2 SYGVKD. The CDR3 is 17 residues long.

This clonotype originated in a woman aged 40-49 years with COVID-19, enrolled during active disease. The V and J genes are TRBV10-3 and TRBJ1-3; D might be TRBD1 (5 bases). Specimen: peripheral blood. The CDR3 sequence: CAISESKGKRGGNTIYF. The CDR3 DNA reads as TGTGCCATCAGTGAGTCGAAGGGGAAGAGAGGTGGAAACACCATATATTTT.